One sample yielded the 9 T cell receptor beta chains listed below, sequenced in a study of long-term antiretroviral therapy in people with HIV. A v3.0 immunoSEQ assay was performed at survey level. Measured with immunoSEQ multiplex PCR; TCRdb has only the in-frame clones, and not every one. This table holds some 19,000 clones, roughly four fifths found once. Sequenced here: unsorted PBMCs, sampled 2.2 years after starting antiretroviral therapy. These receptors were obtained from a man between 50 and 59 years old with HIV.

This clone occurred a few times. The chain uses TRBV5-1 and TRBJ2-1; D possibly corresponds to TRBD2 (6 bases). Germline V CDR1 and CDR2: SGHRS, YFSETQ. This CDR3 has 15 residues. The germline V and J ends were trimmed by 0 bases and 7 bases, with 14 bases remaining between them. The chain's CDR3 is CASSLAGTQRNEQFF. In DNA form, the CDR3 reads TGCGCCAGCAGCTTGGCCGGGACTCAGAGGAATGAGCAGTTCTTC.

V is TRBV19 and J is TRBJ1-4; D ambiguous. Germline lookup yields CDR1 LNHDA and CDR2 SQIVND (reference sequence). The germline V and J ends were trimmed by 5 bases and 5 bases, with 18 bases remaining between them. This CDR3 region has 16 residues. The CDR3 sequence is CASSFPLGSANEKLFF. The CDR3 coding sequence is TGTGCCAGTAGTTTCCCTCTTGGCAGCGCCAATGAAAAACTGTTTTTT. The full variable domain, rest sourced from reference TRBV19 and TRBJ1-4, is DGGITQSPKYLFRKEGQNVTLSCEQNLNHDAMYWYRQDPGQGLRLIYYSQIVNDFQKGDIAEGYSVSREKKESFPLTVTSAQKNPTAFYLCASSFPLGSANEKLFFGSGTQLSVL.

The genes are TRBV25-1 and TRBJ1-1; the D is unclear. V shed 7 bases and J shed 3 bases, with 12 bases lying between them. The CDR3 totals 13 residues. Germline V gene sequence: CDR1 MGHDK, CDR2 SYGVNS. CDR3 loop: CASTSQIYTEAFF. The DNA for the CDR3 is TGTGCCAGCACCTCGCAAATATACACTGAAGCTTTCTTT. The full variable domain, its missing parts supplied by reference TRBV25-1 and TRBJ1-1, is EADIYQTPRYLVIGTGKKITLECSQTMGHDKMYWYQQDPGMELHLIHYSYGVNSTEKGDLSSESTVSRIRTEHFPLTLESARPSHTSQYLCASTSQIYTEAFFGQGTRLTVV.

The chain couples TRBV19 to TRBJ1-1; maybe TRBD1 (5 bases). The CDR3 extends over 14 amino acids. V was shortened by 1 base and J by 4 bases, with 10 bases between the two germline ends. Germline CDR1 LNHDA, CDR2 SQIVND (reference sequence). The CDR3, as DNA: TGTGCCAGTAGTATAGCCGCAGGGCGCACTGAAGCTTTCTTT. Residues: CASSIAAGRTEAFF.

In DNA, the CDR3 is TGTGCCAGCAGCCAGTTCCCACTAGCGGCAAACGAGCAGTACTTC. Protein sequence: CASSQFPLAANEQYF. The V gene is TRBV4-2, the J gene TRBJ2-7; 8 bases are shared with TRBD2. This CDR3 is built from 15 residues. The V gene's germline CDR1 is LGHNA and CDR2 YNFKEQ. V dropped 3 bases and J dropped 5; count of bases not matched to a gene: 9.

This clone was seen a handful of times. V and J are TRBV6-6 and TRBJ2-3; TRBD2 is a possible D gene (6 bases). The CDR3 has 16 residues. CDR1 and CDR2 from the germline V gene are MNHNY and SVGAGI (reference sequence). V gave up 6 bases and J gave up 0 bases, with 16 bases separating them. In nucleotides, the CDR3 is TGTGCCAGCAGGCCTAGCGTCCTCACCAGCACAGATACGCAGTATTTT. It specifies CASRPSVLTSTDTQYF.

J is TRBJ2-2 and V is TRBV4-3; 7 bases are shared with TRBD1. Losses at the gene ends were 4 bases for V and 5 bases for J; bases not matched to a gene: 7. Germline CDR1 and CDR2: LGHNA and YSLEER. The CDR3 has 15 residues. The CDR3 coding sequence is TGCGCCAGCAGCCGTTACAGGGGAACGACCGGGGAGCTGTTTTTT. Translated: CASSRYRGTTGELFF.

The rearrangement joins TRBV28 to TRBJ1-4, with D perhaps TRBD1 (6 bases). CDR1 and CDR2 (germline): MDHEN, SYDVKM. This CDR3 region has 12 residues. The V and J ends lost 5 bases and 10 bases respectively, with 11 bases between them. CDR3 residues: CASSQQGGKLFF. CDR3 nucleotide sequence: TGTGCCAGCAGTCAACAGGGAGGAAAACTGTTTTTT.

The chain links TRBV4-3 to TRBJ2-7, with 10 bases lining up with TRBD1. The length of the CDR3 is 14 residues. Per germline, CDR1 LGHNA and CDR2 YSLEER. The V and J ends lost 4 bases and 3 bases, in that order; junction bases with no gene match: 3. Here the CDR3 DNA reads TGCGCCAGCAGCCGGGACAGGGGTATCTACGAGCAGTACTTC. The encoded protein is CASSRDRGIYEQYF.